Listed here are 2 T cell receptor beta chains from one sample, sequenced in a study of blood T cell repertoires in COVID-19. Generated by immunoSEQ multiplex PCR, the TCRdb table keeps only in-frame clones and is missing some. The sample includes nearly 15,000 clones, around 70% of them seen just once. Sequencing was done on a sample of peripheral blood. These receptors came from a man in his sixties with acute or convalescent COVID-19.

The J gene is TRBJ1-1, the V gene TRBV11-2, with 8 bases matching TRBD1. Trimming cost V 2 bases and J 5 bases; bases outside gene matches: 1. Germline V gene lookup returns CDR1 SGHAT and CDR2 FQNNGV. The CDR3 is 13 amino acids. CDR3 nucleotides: TGTGCCAGCAGCTTACAGGGGGCGACTGAAGCTTTCTTT. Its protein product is CASSLQGATEAFF.

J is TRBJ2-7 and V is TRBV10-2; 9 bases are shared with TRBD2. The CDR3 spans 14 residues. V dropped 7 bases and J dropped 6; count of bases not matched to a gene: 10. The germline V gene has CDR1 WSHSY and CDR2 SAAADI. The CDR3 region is CASTARSGSSEQYF. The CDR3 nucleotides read TGCGCCAGCACAGCTCGTAGCGGGAGCTCCGAGCAGTACTTC.